The entry below gives a single TCR beta chain sequence along with its context. There is no known antigen for this receptor. No much larger clone is present one base from it, and per-base qualities are unavailable. The donors were roughly 39 Caucasian individuals from Russia, aged roughly 6 to 90 years, who were systemically healthy. Each donor gave around 9.5 milliliters of peripheral blood, collected into EDTA-treated Vacutainer tubes. Ficoll-Paque density-gradient centrifugation was used to isolate PBMCs, with at least 7 million obtained per sample. Trizol reagent was used to extract total RNA from the PBMCs, yielding at least 5 micrograms per sample. For every donor, flow cytometry on a PBMC aliquot measured the percentage of naive CD45RAhigh/CD27high T cells. The source of the sample is a study of blood T cells in healthy people across ages (dated by TCRdb to the mid-2010s). About the investigation overall: In model experiments, template switching captured roughly one uniquely barcoded TCR beta cDNA molecule for every two T cells. Using deep sequencing normalized with unique cDNA molecular identifiers, the study measured how TCR beta repertoire diversity changes with age. Two additional independent replicas of 1 million unique cDNA reads from the same blood draw were analyzed for two donors (one aged 18 to 30 and one aged 80 or older). To avoid experimental bias, donors of different ages were distributed randomly across sequencing lanes. The donors were split into four age groups: young (average about 15 years), middle-aged (more than 35), aged (62) and long-lived (under 85). Overall results and qualifications from the work: Because the CMV infection status of the donors was unknown, age-related changes in expanded clonotypes may potentially have been confounded. Estimates of total diversity based on one million sequenced T cells were regarded as lower bounds and as underestimates. Observed TCR beta diversity per million T cells fell roughly linearly with age, and a significant reduction was already apparent by age around 39. The percentage of naive T cells measured by flow cytometry correlated strongly with observed TCR beta diversity. Bulk unsorted PBMC profiling prevented conclusive comparison of naive and antigen-experienced compartments. Compared with the aged group, the long-lived group had more naive CD4+ T cells, fewer expanded clones and increased TCR diversity, a pattern suggesting age selection.

Trimming takes 1 base off V and 6 bases off J; junction bases not matched to a gene: 5. The CDR3 starts with the cysteine, ends with the phenylalanine, and has 15 residues. The sequence is cut down to CDR3 DNA, 45 bases in frame from base 1. CDR1 and CDR2 (SEHNR, FQNEAQ) derive from the germline V gene (reference sequence). Library method: 5' RACE. The instrument given in TCRdb is Illumina HiSeq 2500. A second PCR of roughly 7 to 11 cycles was performed with a sample-barcoded 5' primer and a J-beta primer mix. Each TCR beta cDNA molecule received a unique molecular identifier from a template-switch 5' adaptor carrying 12 random nucleotides. Each sample yielded at least 2.5 million CDR3-containing paired-end reads. First-strand cDNA synthesis was performed from all RNA using the Mint cDNA synthesis kit, with priming by a TRBC-specific oligonucleotide. Following uracil-DNA glycosylase treatment, all cDNA underwent a first 18-cycle PCR with the universal primers M1SS and BC2_uni_R. From the authors' description of their analysis: For normalization, 1 million high-quality reads were randomly selected from each sample, with every read carrying a distinct molecular identifier. Reads with shared molecular identifiers were discarded instead of being binned into consensus sequences. MiTCR, run with a Q25 quality threshold and the strictest error-elimination algorithm, handled CDR3 identification, clonotype clustering and error correction. A nonparametric unseen species model with Euler transformation was used to estimate a lower bound on total TCR beta diversity. The raw public data were reprocessed by TCRdb itself: fastp quality trimming at Q25, MiXCR clonotype calling, in-frame beta chains only. Every distinct CDR3 protein forms one entry, paired with its most common genes and DNA. Clone size and V and J calls follow TCRdb, not the original study. This sample has about 1.5 million distinct CDR3 sequences in its table, and approximately 39% of those were observed once. In total, the top ten clones hold approximately 4.1% of the sample.

Input material: blood. This TCR was sampled from a woman aged 18-29 years in good health. The V gene is TRBV7-9 and the J gene is TRBJ1-4; 7 bases in the middle match TRBD1. The DNA sequence is as follows: TGTGCCAGCAGCTTAGGTGCAGGGGGTGATGAAAAACTGTTTTTT. Its translation reads: CASSLGAGGDEKLFF.